The rows below give T cell receptor beta chains drawn from one sample of a study of identical twins. TCRdb itself ran the 5' RACE reads through MiXCR, one entry per CDR3 protein. The sample records around 250,000 distinct CDR3 sequences, over 9.5% being singletons. This sample also appeared in a second study, on yellow fever vaccine responses in identical twins.

Sample: memory (CD45RO+) T cells sorted from blood. These receptors were taken from a woman under 30 in good health. The CDR3 runs from the conserved cysteine through the conserved F or W. D genes are given only for firm matches. Where a row states a size, it is once, few, many or the class of an expanded clone; other rows omit it.

abundance	v_gene	d_gene	j_gene	CDR3aa	CDR3nt
many	TRBV12-3/TRBV12-4	NA	TRBJ1-1	CASTLGRGEAFF	TGTGCCAGCACCCTTGGTCGGGGCGAAGCTTTCTTT
NA	TRBV30	NA	TRBJ2-5	CAWSAAKTQYF	TGTGCCTGGAGTGCGGCGAAGACCCAGTACTTC
NA	TRBV12-3/TRBV12-4	TRBD2	TRBJ2-7	CASSYSGRGDEQYF	TGTGCCAGCAGCTATAGCGGGAGAGGCGACGAGCAGTACTTC
NA	TRBV5-6	NA	TRBJ2-1	CASSLGRGNEQFF	TGTGCCAGCAGCTTGGGTCGGGGCAATGAGCAGTTCTTC
NA	TRBV20-1	TRBD2	TRBJ2-4	CSAQGLAGLAKNIQYF	TGCAGTGCCCAAGGACTAGCGGGGCTAGCCAAAAACATTCAGTACTTC
few	TRBV10-3	NA	TRBJ1-6	CAISESPVPSYNSPLHF	TGTGCCATCAGTGAGTCCCCGGTCCCCTCCTATAATTCACCCCTCCACTTT
NA	TRBV7-9	TRBD2	TRBJ2-3	CASILAGGPGDTQYF	TGTGCCAGCATCCTAGCGGGAGGGCCAGGAGATACGCAGTATTTT
few	TRBV5-6	TRBD1	TRBJ2-7	CASSYGTAYEQYF	TGTGCCAGCAGCTACGGGACAGCCTACGAGCAGTACTTC
NA	TRBV5-6	NA	TRBJ2-7	CASSQGPGLGSYEQYF	TGTGCCAGCAGCCAGGGACCGGGACTCGGCTCCTACGAGCAGTACTTC
NA	TRBV29-1	TRBD1	TRBJ1-2	CSVEGVGQGAVGYTF	TGCAGCGTTGAAGGGGTTGGGCAGGGGGCGGTTGGCTACACCTTC
NA	TRBV20-1	TRBD1	TRBJ2-7	CSAIVPGGLYEQYF	TGCAGTGCTATAGTCCCAGGGGGTCTCTACGAGCAGTACTTC
many	TRBV6-6	NA	TRBJ1-1	CASTMNAGTEAFF	TGTGCCAGCACCATGAACGCCGGCACTGAAGCTTTCTTT
NA	TRBV9	TRBD1	TRBJ1-5	CASSVGQGRNQPQHF	TGTGCCAGCAGCGTAGGACAGGGGAGGAATCAGCCCCAGCATTTT
few	TRBV5-1	TRBD2	TRBJ2-2	CASTWTSGGTNTGELFF	TGCGCCAGCACCTGGACTAGCGGGGGGACAAACACCGGGGAGCTGTTTTTT
NA	TRBV11-2	NA	TRBJ2-7	CASSRLRGVDEQYF	TGTGCCAGCAGCCGCCTGAGGGGAGTGGACGAGCAGTACTTC
few	TRBV6-6	NA	TRBJ1-5	CASSYYRDQPQHF	TGTGCCAGCAGTTACTATCGGGATCAGCCCCAGCATTTT
few	TRBV6-4	NA	TRBJ2-3	CASSDSGAGSHTDTQYF	TGTGCCAGCAGTGACTCGGGGGCGGGGAGCCACACAGATACGCAGTATTTT
few	TRBV5-1	NA	TRBJ2-7	CASSLVGGGYEQYF	TGCGCCAGCAGCTTGGTCGGGGGTGGCTACGAGCAGTACTTC
many	TRBV5-5	TRBD1	TRBJ2-3	CASSFTGEYTQYF	TGTGCCAGCAGCTTTACAGGGGAATATACGCAGTATTTT
NA	TRBV5-1	NA	TRBJ2-1	CASSGMIGTGNNEQFF	TGCGCCAGCAGCGGGATGATCGGGACCGGGAACAATGAGCAGTTCTTC
few	TRBV7-9	NA	TRBJ2-3	CASSLEGKYTQYF	TGTGCCAGCAGCTTAGAGGGAAAATATACGCAGTATTTT
NA	TRBV7-8	TRBD2	TRBJ2-3	CASSDPSGSGTDTQYF	TGTGCCAGCAGTGATCCTAGCGGGAGCGGGACAGATACGCAGTATTTT
few	TRBV4-1	NA	TRBJ2-7	CASSQDRLGPSSYEQYF	TGCGCCAGCAGCCAAGATCGATTGGGACCGAGCTCCTACGAGCAGTACTTC
few	TRBV7-2	TRBD2	TRBJ2-1	CASRRTSADNEQFF	TGTGCCAGCAGACGGACTAGCGCGGACAATGAGCAGTTCTTC
NA	TRBV12-3/TRBV12-4	NA	TRBJ1-6	CANQRGSSPLHF	TGTGCCAACCAAAGAGGGAGTTCACCCCTCCACTTT
many	TRBV20-1	TRBD2	TRBJ2-5	CSADDLAGVETQYF	TGCAGTGCCGACGATCTAGCGGGGGTGGAGACCCAGTACTTC
NA	TRBV3-1	TRBD2	TRBJ2-2	CASSQDILASGRVTGELFF	TGTGCCAGCAGCCAAGATATACTGGCTAGCGGGAGAGTTACCGGGGAGCTGTTTTTT
few	TRBV12-3/TRBV12-4	TRBD2	TRBJ2-2	CASSTTSAGELFF	TGTGCCAGCAGTACTACTAGCGCCGGGGAGCTGTTTTTT
few	TRBV29-1	TRBD1	TRBJ2-7	CSVERTGEDGSSYEQYF	TGCAGCGTTGAAAGGACAGGGGAAGATGGGAGCTCCTACGAGCAGTACTTC
many	TRBV4-2	NA	TRBJ2-5	CASSQFLGQGGETQYF	TGTGCCAGCAGCCAATTCCTGGGGCAGGGGGGAGAGACCCAGTACTTC
few	TRBV28	NA	TRBJ2-3	CASSLRGPGVTQYF	TGTGCCAGCAGTTTAAGAGGTCCCGGGGTTACGCAGTATTTT
NA	TRBV2	TRBD1	TRBJ1-5	CASRDRGEGQPQHF	TGTGCCAGCAGGGACAGGGGCGAGGGTCAGCCCCAGCATTTT
few	TRBV3-1	TRBD1	TRBJ2-2	CASSRDRRKAGELFF	TGTGCCAGCAGCCGGGACAGGAGAAAGGCCGGGGAGCTGTTTTTT
NA	TRBV3-1	NA	TRBJ1-5	CASSQDSRRGQPQHF	TGTGCCAGCAGCCAAGATTCCAGGAGGGGACAGCCCCAGCATTTT
NA	TRBV4-2	TRBD1	TRBJ2-7	CASSHQSSGTGGYEQYF	TGTGCCAGCAGCCACCAATCCTCCGGGACAGGGGGCTACGAGCAGTACTTC
NA	TRBV7-2	TRBD2	TRBJ2-5	CASSLRLAGVGETQYF	TGTGCCAGCAGCTTGAGACTAGCGGGAGTAGGTGAGACCCAGTACTTC
few	TRBV18	NA	TRBJ1-5	CASSPVPGGNQPQHF	TGTGCCAGCTCACCAGTGCCAGGAGGCAATCAGCCCCAGCATTTT
few	TRBV11-3	TRBD1	TRBJ1-1	CASSGQGVDTEAFF	TGTGCCAGCAGCGGACAGGGAGTAGACACTGAAGCTTTCTTT
many	TRBV5-1	NA	TRBJ2-7	CASSLSGDRGYEQYF	TGCGCCAGCAGCTTGTCCGGCGACAGAGGCTACGAGCAGTACTTC
NA	TRBV30	NA	TRBJ2-3	CAWRGDSTDTQYF	TGTGCCTGGAGAGGGGACAGCACAGATACGCAGTATTTT
few	TRBV4-1	NA	TRBJ2-3	CASSQDYGPDTQYF	TGCGCCAGCAGCCAGGACTACGGGCCAGATACGCAGTATTTT
NA	TRBV5-1	NA	TRBJ2-5	CASSLGGHSQETQYF	TGCGCCAGCAGCTTGGGTGGACACTCTCAAGAGACCCAGTACTTC
many	TRBV2	NA	TRBJ2-7	CASSEVGFHEQYF	TGTGCCAGCAGTGAAGTAGGGTTCCACGAGCAGTACTTC
once	TRBV7-2	TRBD2	TRBJ2-2	CASSPGGPVGTGELFF	TGTGCCAGCAGCCCGGGGGGGCCGGTGGGCACCGGGGAGCTGTTTTTT
few	TRBV7-2	NA	TRBJ2-5	CASSLPRRGETQYF	TGTGCCAGCAGCTTACCGCGGAGGGGGGAGACCCAGTACTTC
NA	TRBV11-2	TRBD2	TRBJ2-5	CASKERLAEETQYF	TGTGCCAGCAAGGAAAGACTAGCGGAAGAGACCCAGTACTTC
many	TRBV12-3/TRBV12-4	NA	TRBJ1-2	CASSLVVGIGYGYTF	TGTGCCAGCAGTTTAGTCGTGGGGATTGGCTATGGCTACACCTTC
few	TRBV29-1	NA	TRBJ1-1	CSVAGETEAFF	TGCAGCGTTGCGGGGGAGACTGAAGCTTTCTTT
few	TRBV5-1	TRBD2	TRBJ2-1	CASTLAGVTYNEQFF	TGCGCCAGCACCCTAGCGGGAGTAACCTACAATGAGCAGTTCTTC
few	TRBV7-9	NA	TRBJ1-3	CASSFSDTGNTIYF	TGTGCCAGCAGCTTTTCAGATACTGGAAACACCATATATTTT
many	TRBV11-2	NA	TRBJ1-2	CASSLDGAGRYGYTF	TGTGCCAGCAGCTTAGATGGGGCAGGGCGCTATGGCTACACCTTC
NA	TRBV20-1	TRBD1	TRBJ2-5	CSAILQGAQTQYF	TGCAGTGCTATATTACAGGGGGCACAGACCCAGTACTTC
NA	TRBV5-1	TRBD1	TRBJ2-7	CASSPAGLRDRIF	TGCGCCAGCAGCCCAGCGGGCCTCCGGGACAGGATCTTC